This entry lists 29 T cell receptor beta chains sequenced from one sample in a study of T cell clonality in common variable immunodeficiency. Assay used: immunoSEQ multiplex PCR; TCRdb lists only in-frame clones, some missing. The sample gives approximately 30,000 clones, none seen only once, and the top ten clones hold about 3.8%. Sequencing input: peripheral blood mononuclear cells. These receptors originate from a person aged 18 to 75 in good health.

The sample holds many counts of this clone. The read finishes 3 residues shy of the CDR3 end, and the germline J gene is used to complete it. The chain employs TRBV6-1 and TRBJ1-4, with 8 bases aligning to TRBD1. CDR3 length equals 15 residues. Germline values: CDR1 MNHNS, CDR2 SASEGT. After removal of 3 bases from V and 8 bases from J, the junction contained 8 bases not matched to a gene. The DNA read from the CDR3 is TGTGCCAGCAGTGACGGACAGGGACCTCACGAAAAA. It is translated as CASSDGQGPHEK. The full CDR3 reads CASSDGQGPHEKLFF.

This clone was found many times. The read ends 3 residues shy of where the CDR3 ends; the end is completed using the germline J gene. The rearrangement links TRBV20-1 to TRBJ1-1; D is uncertain. V was clipped by 0 bases and J by 1 base, with 9 bases between them. The CDR3 totals 14 residues. From germline, CDR1 is DFQATT and CDR2 SNEGSKA (reference sequence). The CDR3 sequence is CSAREGFTNTEAFF. CDR3 DNA (partial): TGCAGTGCTAGAGAGGGCTTTACGAACACTGAA.

The table lists this clone with many counts. The read is 3 residues too short to cover the CDR3 end, so that end is filled in from the germline J gene. V is TRBV19 and J is TRBJ1-2; D unresolved. Trimming took 8 bases from V and 3 from J, leaving 16 bases between them. This CDR3 is 14 amino acids long. Germline CDR1 is LNHDA and CDR2 is SQIVND (reference sequence). The CDR3 here is CASSRGGQDYGYTF. The CDR3 DNA, read in part, is TGTGCCAGTTCTCGGGGAGGTCAGGACTATGGC.

Notes on this clone: Sequencing ends 3 residues short of the CDR3 end; the germline J gene provides the rest. This chain connects TRBV5-1 to TRBJ2-4, with TRBD1 matching over 9 bases. The CDR3 is 15 residues long. The germline CDR1 and CDR2 sequences are SGHRS and YFSETQ. The part of the CDR3 DNA that was read is TGCGCCAGCAGCTTGGGGGACAGGGTGTGGGCTGGT. This gives the protein CASSLGDRVWAG. The CDR3 as a whole reads CASSLGDRVWAGQYF.

The table lists this clone with many counts. The sequenced part of the CDR3 DNA is TGTGCCAGCAGCATACTCTCTGGGGCCAACGTC. It translates to CASSILSGANV. The CDR3 in its entirety is CASSILSGANVLTF. The rearrangement joins TRBV11-3 to TRBJ2-6; no clear D. The CDR3 is cut off 3 residues early in the read; its end comes from the germline J gene. Per the germline V gene, CDR1 is SGHNT and CDR2 is YENEEA. CDR3 length: 14 residues. V gave up 5 bases and J gave up 0 bases, with 5 bases separating them.

This clone has ten or more counts. The CDR3 goes on 3 residues after the read ends, and that part is filled in from the germline J gene. V is TRBV19 and J is TRBJ2-1; 7 positions agree with TRBD2. CDR3 length equals 15 residues. Germline CDR1 and CDR2: LNHDA and SQIVND (reference sequence). V was clipped by 4 bases and J by 2 bases; unmatched bases: 5. CDR3 DNA (partial): TGTGCCAGTAGTACGGGGCTAGCGGCCTACAATGAG. Protein: CASSTGLAAYNE. The full CDR3 protein is CASSTGLAAYNEQFF.

The table lists this clone with many counts. The read is 3 residues too short to cover the CDR3 end, so that end is filled in from the germline J gene. The V gene is TRBV5-1, the J gene TRBJ2-1; 8 bases fit TRBD1. The junction had 6 bases not matched to a gene; V was cut back by 0 bases and J by 4 bases. From germline, CDR1 is SGHRS and CDR2 YFSETQ. The CDR3 is 16 residues long. The part of the CDR3 DNA that was read is TGCGCCAGCAGCTTGGATGGACAGGGCCAATACAATGAG. Encoded protein: CASSLDGQGQYNE. The whole CDR3 protein is CASSLDGQGQYNEQFF.

This clone was observed many times. The read is 3 residues too short to cover the CDR3 end, so that end is filled in from the germline J gene. This chain links TRBV20-1 with TRBJ1-5, with D possibly being TRBD1 (5 bases). With 2 bases removed from V and 0 bases from J, the gap between germline ends came to 17 bases. The length of the CDR3 is 17 residues. The V gene's germline CDR1 is DFQATT and CDR2 SNEGSKA (reference sequence). CDR3 sequence reads: CSARSQGWWNSNQPQHF. The sequenced CDR3 bases are TGCAGTGCTAGATCGCAGGGCTGGTGGAATAGCAATCAGCCC.

The sample holds many counts of this clone. The CDR3 goes on 3 residues after the read ends, and that part is filled in from the germline J gene. The rearrangement links TRBV5-6 to TRBJ1-2; D perhaps matches TRBD1 (5 bases). The CDR3 is made up of 15 amino acids. In germline, CDR1 is SGHDT, CDR2 YYEEEE. Partial CDR3 DNA: TGTGCCAGCAGCTTGGCCATGGACACATATGTCCCC. Its protein product is CASSLAMDTYVP. The whole CDR3 protein is CASSLAMDTYVPYTF.

This clone was seen many times. The observed sequence ends 3 residues before the CDR3 terminus, with the missing tail filled in from the germline J gene. The chain is built from TRBV11-2 and TRBJ2-7; 13 nucleotides match TRBD2. There are 15 residues in the CDR3. Germline V gene data show CDR1 as SGHAT and CDR2 as FQNNGV. With V trimmed by 5 bases and J by 2 bases, 3 bases remained unmatched. The CDR3 spells CASSKGLAGPYEQYF. The CDR3 bases that were read are TGTGCCAGCAGCAAGGGACTAGCGGGACCCTACGAG.

This clone was seen ten or more times. With the read ending 3 residues before the CDR3 end, the germline J gene is used to fill in that end. J is TRBJ1-4 and V is TRBV30; tentatively, D is TRBD1 (5 bases). The CDR3 is 15 residues long. Germline V gene data show CDR1 as GTSNPN and CDR2 as SVGIG (reference sequence). The ends were cut back, 2 bases at V and 0 bases at J, with 10 bases in the middle. Partial CDR3 DNA: TGTGCCTGGAGTCCCCCGACAGCAACTAATGAAAAA. The encoded protein is CAWSPPTATNEK. The entire CDR3 protein is CAWSPPTATNEKLFF.

This clone was recorded at least ten times. The missing CDR3 end, 3 residues past where the read stops, is filled in from the germline J gene. J is TRBJ2-7 and V is TRBV5-1; maybe TRBD2 (8 bases). Germline V lookup: CDR1 SGHRS, CDR2 YFSETQ. Deletions cut 4 bases from V and 2 bases from J, with 22 bases between. The CDR3 loop spans 17 amino acids. CDR3 residues: CASSPQGRGVSTYEQYF. The sequenced CDR3 bases are TGCGCCAGCAGCCCACAGGGGCGGGGGGTGAGTACCTACGAG.

This clone came up many times. The read terminates 3 residues before the CDR3 end, so the remaining end is supplied by the germline J gene. J is TRBJ2-1 and V is TRBV6-2 or TRBV6-3, with 7 bases aligning to TRBD2. The trim removed 4 bases at V and 6 bases at J, leaving 12 bases unmatched. This CDR3 is 16 amino acids long. Germline values: CDR1 MNHEY, CDR2 SVGEGT. Incomplete CDR3 DNA: TGTGCCAGCAGTTCTCATGGACGACTAGCTAGCAATGAG. This encodes CASSSHGRLASNE. The entire CDR3 protein reads CASSSHGRLASNEQFF.

This clone was recorded many times. The read ends 3 residues shy of where the CDR3 ends; the end is completed using the germline J gene. V gene TRBV5-1 combines with J gene TRBJ1-2; tentative D call: TRBD1 (5 bases). The CDR3 consists of 13 residues. The germline V and J ends were trimmed by 0 bases and 7 bases, with 10 bases remaining between them. Germline V gene sequence: CDR1 SGHRS, CDR2 YFSETQ. CDR3 loop: CASSLANGGGYTF. The DNA read from the CDR3 is TGCGCCAGCAGCTTGGCCAACGGGGGTGGC.

Ten or more counts support this clone. The read gets to within 3 residues of the CDR3 end, and the germline J gene fills in the rest. The V and J genes are TRBV4-1 and TRBJ2-7, with TRBD1 identical over 9 bases. Unmatched junction bases numbered 9, after V lost 5 bases and J lost 4 bases. Germline CDR1 and CDR2: MGHRA and YSYEKL. The CDR3 length is 15 residues. The CDR3: CASSAPGQGKYEQYF. The sequenced CDR3 bases are TGCGCCAGCAGCGCCCCGGGACAGGGAAAGTACGAG.

This clone has a count of ten or more. The read ends 3 residues shy of where the CDR3 ends; the end is completed using the germline J gene. The rearrangement uses TRBV11-3 and TRBJ2-1; 9 nucleotides line up with TRBD2. The J segment lost 8 bases and the V segment lost 2 bases, leaving 7 bases of the junction unmatched. From germline, CDR1 is SGHNT and CDR2 YENEEA. The CDR3 runs to 15 residues. CDR3 region: CASSLNSGGFDEQFF. Partial CDR3 DNA: TGTGCCAGCAGCTTAAATAGCGGGGGTTTCGATGAG. The complete variable domain, with remaining parts taken from reference TRBV11-3 and TRBJ2-1, reads EAGVVQSPRYKIIEKKQPVAFWCNPISGHNTLYWYLQNLGQGPELLIRYENEEAVDDSQLPKDRFSAERLKGVDSTLKIQPAELGDSAVYLCASSLNSGGFDEQFFGPGTRLTVL.

This clone has ten or more counts. The read falls 3 residues short of the CDR3 end, and the missing part is taken from the germline J gene. The V and J genes are TRBV5-1 and TRBJ2-7, with 10 nucleotides matching TRBD2. The ends lost 3 bases at V and 0 bases at J; junction bases unmatched: 0. The CDR3 is 14 residues long. In germline, CDR1 is SGHRS, CDR2 YFSETQ. The CDR3 DNA, read in part, is TGCGCCAGCAGCTCTAGCGGGGGCTCCTACGAG. Translation gives CASSSSGGSYE. From start to end, the CDR3 is CASSSSGGSYEQYF.

In this sample, this clone turned up many times. The read falls 3 residues short of the CDR3 end, and the missing part is taken from the germline J gene. V usage is TRBV20-1 and J usage is TRBJ1-1, with D possibly TRBD1 on 6 matching bases. V lost 6 bases, J lost 4 bases, and 12 bases lay in between. The CDR3 is 12 amino acids. CDR1 and CDR2 from the germline V gene are DFQATT and SNEGSKA (reference sequence). The chain's CDR3 is CSAAQGSTEAFF. The DNA read from the CDR3 is TGCAGTGCAGCCCAGGGGAGCACTGAA.

This clone has ten or more counts. The CDR3 end falls 3 residues outside the read, so it is completed with the germline J gene. The chain couples TRBV2 to TRBJ2-6; D may be TRBD1 or TRBD2 (5 bases each). Between the trimmed V and J ends, which lost 3 bases and 6 bases, there was a span of 9 bases. In germline, CDR1 is SNHLY, CDR2 FYNNEI. The CDR3 extends over 14 amino acids. The covered CDR3 bases are TGTGCCAGCAGTGACCAGGGAGCGGCCAACGTC. Residues: CASSDQGAANV. Given in full, the CDR3 is CASSDQGAANVLTF.

This clone was counted ten times or more. The CDR3 end lies 3 residues beyond the end of the read and is filled in from the germline J gene. The gene calls are TRBV30 and TRBJ2-3; D unclear. CDR3 length: 13 amino acids. From germline, CDR1 is GTSNPN and CDR2 SVGIG (reference sequence). The germline V and J ends were trimmed by 4 bases and 0 bases, with 8 bases remaining between them. The part of the CDR3 DNA that was read is TGTGCCTGGATTACAACAAGCACAGATACG. The encoded protein is CAWITTSTDT. In full, the CDR3 is CAWITTSTDTQYF.

There are a few counts of this clone. CDR3 sequence: CASSRKRSLAKNIYTF. The CDR3 DNA, read in part, is TGTGCCAGTAGTAGAAAACGGTCCCTAGCCAAAAACATC. This chain uses TRBV19 with TRBJ1-2; no clear D gene. Sequencing ends 3 residues short of the CDR3 end; the germline J gene provides the rest. In germline, CDR1 is LNHDA, CDR2 SQIVND (reference sequence). The CDR3 is made up of 16 amino acids. The full variable domain, completed using reference TRBV19 and TRBJ1-2, is DGGITQSPKYLFRKEGQNVTLSCEQNLNHDAMYWYRQDPGQGLRLIYYSQIVNDFQKGDIAEGYSVSREKKESFPLTVTSAQKNPTAFYLCASSRKRSLAKNIYTFGSGTRLTVV.

This clone was counted many times. The CDR3 extends 3 residues past the end of the read, so its final part is completed from the germline J gene. This chain links TRBV12-3 or TRBV12-4 with TRBJ1-2, with 7 positions matching TRBD1. The CDR3 sequence is 13 residues long. Trimming cost V 6 bases and J 5 bases; bases outside gene matches: 6. The CDR3 DNA, read in part, is TGTGCCAGCAGCCAAGACAGGGTTTATGGC. This encodes CASSQDRVYG. The whole CDR3 is CASSQDRVYGYTF.

This clone was counted at least ten times. The CDR3 end falls 3 residues outside the read, so it is completed with the germline J gene. The rearrangement joins TRBV10-3 to TRBJ2-5; 7 bases align to TRBD1. The CDR3 length is 15 residues. Germline values: CDR1 ENHRY, CDR2 SYGVKD. Trimming at V came to 3 bases and at J to 4 bases, leaving 8 bases not matched to a gene. The CDR3: CAISDAKGARETQYF. CDR3 bases read: TGTGCCATCAGTGATGCGAAGGGGGCTCGAGAGACC.

This clone was detected ten times or more. The CDR3 goes on 3 residues after the read ends, and that part is filled in from the germline J gene. The chain employs TRBV7-2 and TRBJ1-5; D ambiguous. The germline V and J ends were trimmed by 1 base and 4 bases, with 11 bases remaining between them. This CDR3 contains 15 residues. Per the germline V gene, CDR1 is SGHTA and CDR2 is FQGNSA. The CDR3 DNA, read in part, is TGTGCCAGCAGCTTAGTATTGTTCAGTAATCAGCCC. Translation: CASSLVLFSNQP. The whole CDR3 sequence reads CASSLVLFSNQPQHF. The full variable domain, completed using reference TRBV7-2 and TRBJ1-5, is GAGVSQSPSNKVTEKGKDVELRCDPISGHTALYWYRQSLGQGLEFLIYFQGNSAPDKSGLPSDRFSAERTGGSVSTLTIQRTQQEDSAVYLCASSLVLFSNQPQHFGDGTRLSIL.

This clone was recorded many times. A junction end diverges from the germline sequence, so it may reflect a read error. The CDR3 is cut off 3 residues early in the read; its end comes from the germline J gene. The genes are TRBV4-2 and TRBJ2-3, with 9 positions matching TRBD1. CDR3 length: 16 amino acids. Germline-derived CDR1 and CDR2 are LGHNA and YNFKEQ. CDR3 DNA, as far as it was read: TGCGCCAGCAGCCAAGGGGGGACAGGGCGCACAGATACG. Protein: CASSQGGTGRTDT. The complete CDR3 sequence is CASSQGGTGRTDTQYF.

In this sample, this clone turned up many times. Coverage ceases 3 residues before the CDR3 finishes, and the germline J gene fills in the end. V is TRBV5-1 and J is TRBJ1-1, with 7 bases matching TRBD1. This CDR3 region has 11 residues. V shed 5 bases and J 6 bases; nucleotides not matched to a gene: 1. Germline V CDR1 and CDR2: SGHRS, YFSETQ. Incomplete CDR3 DNA: TGCGCCAGCAGGGGGACAGCTGAA. The encoded protein is CASRGTAE. The full CDR3 protein reads CASRGTAEAFF.

This clone was found many times. The read halts 3 residues ahead of the CDR3 end, with the missing end drawn from the germline J gene. This chain connects TRBV20-1 to TRBJ2-5; 10 bases align to TRBD1. The trim removed 1 base at V and 4 bases at J, leaving 9 bases unmatched. CDR1 is DFQATT and CDR2 is SNEGSKA in the germline V gene (reference sequence). The CDR3 sequence is 16 residues long. CDR3 DNA, as far as it was read: TGCAGTGCTAGAGTTTGGACAGGGGGGAAAGGAGAGACC. It yields the protein CSARVWTGGKGET. The full CDR3 is CSARVWTGGKGETQYF.

In this sample, this clone turned up many times. The read ends 3 residues early relative to the CDR3; the germline J gene fills the gap. The V call is TRBV5-1, the J call TRBJ2-3; tentative D call: TRBD2 (6 bases). Trimming left V 1 base short and J 6 bases short, with 12 bases between. Germline V CDR1 and CDR2: SGHRS, YFSETQ. This CDR3 region has 14 residues. CDR3 DNA, as far as it was read: TGCGCCAGCAGCTTGTCCCTAGCGAGGGATACG. Protein sequence: CASSLSLARDT. The whole CDR3 is CASSLSLARDTQYF.

This clone was found many times. The read finishes 3 residues shy of the CDR3 end, and the germline J gene is used to complete it. The chain combines TRBV20-1 with TRBJ2-5, with 8 bases matching TRBD2. V dropped 2 bases and J dropped 1; count of bases not matched to a gene: 15. CDR1 is DFQATT, CDR2 SNEGSKA, per germline (reference sequence). This CDR3 spans 18 amino acids. CDR3 DNA (partial): TGCAGTGCTAGAAGCCCCTCATCGGCGGGAGGCCTCCAAGAGACC. It translates to CSARSPSSAGGLQET. The whole CDR3 protein reads CSARSPSSAGGLQETQYF.